The 6 T cell receptor beta chains below come from one sample, sequenced in a study of T cells in Graves' hyperthyroidism and ophthalmopathy. TCR beta CDR3 regions were amplified from RNA transcripts. RT-PCR in the first round (using the HTBI primer set) targeted the TCR CDR3. TCRdb processed the multiplex PCR reads anew with MiXCR; each CDR3 protein has one entry. The sample carries fewer than 400,000 distinct CDR3 sequences, more than 15% recorded once. The sequencing input was blood. Every receptor here comes from a young woman with Graves' hyperthyroidism that later progressed to Graves' ophthalmopathy.

This clonotype has just a few counts. For the CDR3, the DNA is TGCAGTGCTAGAGAGCCCCCCCGGGGGGCAGGCGGGGAGCTGTTTTTT. Its protein is CSAREPPRGAGGELFF. This chain uses TRBV20-1 with TRBJ2-2, with a weak D call TRBD2 (7 bases). This CDR3 has 16 residues. Germline V lookup: CDR1 DFQATT, CDR2 SNEGSKA (reference sequence). Trimming took 0 bases from V and 7 from J, leaving 18 bases between them.

This clonotype was picked up many times. The V call is TRBV6-1, the J call TRBJ2-5, with D tentatively TRBD1 or TRBD2 (6 bases each). V was clipped by 8 bases and J by 5 bases, with 12 bases between them. CDR3 length: 12 residues. Germline V gene lookup returns CDR1 MNHNS and CDR2 SASEGT. CDR3 protein: CASLGGGETQYF. CDR3 DNA sequence: TGTGCCAGCCTAGGAGGGGGGGAGACCCAGTACTTC.

This clonotype was counted at least ten times. The chain combines TRBV7-2 with TRBJ1-3; D ambiguous. Trimming removed 3 bases at V and 8 bases at J, with 11 bases between. The CDR3 runs 13 residues. Germline loops: CDR1 SGHTA, CDR2 FQGNSA. The CDR3 region is CASSFSPWDTIYF. DNA of the CDR3: TGTGCCAGCAGCTTCTCTCCTTGGGACACCATATATTTT. The full variable domain, its missing parts supplied by reference TRBV7-2 and TRBJ1-3, is GAGVSQSPSNKVTEKGKDVELRCDPISGHTALYWYRQSLGQGLEFLIYFQGNSAPDKSGLPSDRFSAERTGGSVSTLTIQRTQQEDSAVYLCASSFSPWDTIYFGEGSWLTVV.

This clonotype was found many times. The CDR3 region is CASSEASGAINQPQHF. Here the CDR3 DNA reads TGTGCCAGCAGTGAAGCGTCAGGGGCAATCAATCAGCCCCAGCATTTT. V usage is TRBV6-1 and J usage is TRBJ1-5; D is possibly TRBD1 (6 bases). The V gene's germline CDR1 is MNHNS and CDR2 SASEGT. The CDR3 extends over 16 amino acids. With 0 bases removed from V and 3 bases from J, the gap between germline ends came to 12 bases.

This clonotype has ten or more counts. The J gene is TRBJ2-7, the V gene TRBV27; 7 nucleotides agree with TRBD1. V was pared by 8 bases and J by 4 bases, with 17 bases of the junction left unmatched. Germline assignment: CDR1 MNHEY and CDR2 SMNVEV (reference sequence). The CDR3 totals 16 residues. CDR3 sequence (DNA): TGTGCCAGCTGCCCAACCCGGGACAGCAATTTGTACGAGCAGTACTTC. Its protein product is CASCPTRDSNLYEQYF.

This clonotype has at least ten counts. The V call is TRBV2, the J call TRBJ1-2; D is undetermined. The ends were cut back, 3 bases at V and 3 bases at J, with 11 bases in the middle. The germline gives CDR1 SNHLY, CDR2 FYNNEI. This CDR3 has 14 amino acids. CDR3 nucleotides: TGTGCCAGCAGTGATCCGCGGACGGACTATGGCTACACCTTC. This translates into CASSDPRTDYGYTF.